Presented here are 5 T cell receptor beta chains from one specimen sequenced in a study of T-cell memory formation after mild COVID-19. TCRdb ran MiXCR on the 5' RACE reads and lists one entry per CDR3 protein. The sample has 300,000 to 350,000 distinct CDR3 sequences, around 15% seen once. Sequencing input: PBMCs or a T cell subset sorted from them (not recorded which). Source of these receptors: a man between 18 and 35 years old who had mild COVID-19 (a few samples of this study predate the infection). Cell type and time point are not known.

This clonotype was observed once. A single base separates this from a much larger clone, so it may be a read error. This sequence joins TRBV7-2 and TRBJ2-7; D may be TRBD1 (5 bases). The germline CDR1 and CDR2 sequences are SGHTA and FQGNSA. The germline V and J ends were trimmed by 6 bases and 0 bases, with 15 bases remaining between them. This CDR3 has 15 amino acids. The CDR3 sequence is CASSELPGYSYEQYF. As DNA, the CDR3 is TGTGCCAGCAGTGAGTTACCAGGGTACTCCTACGAGCAGTACTTC.

The chain combines TRBV20-1 with TRBJ2-1, with 10 positions matching TRBD2. Germline V CDR1 and CDR2: DFQATT, SNEGSKA (reference sequence). CDR3 length: 15 amino acids. Unmatched junction bases numbered 6, after V lost 0 bases and J lost 7 bases. Written as DNA, the CDR3 is TGCAGTGCTAGAGATCCCAGCGGGGGGGGGAATGAGCAGTTCTTC. Its protein product is CSARDPSGGGNEQFF.

The chain recombines TRBV20-1 with TRBJ2-7; 10 nucleotides agree with TRBD2. Germline V lookup: CDR1 DFQATT, CDR2 SNEGSKA (reference sequence). V dropped 0 bases and J dropped 2; count of bases not matched to a gene: 4. The CDR3 has 15 amino acids. The CDR3 loop is CSAREHLAGAYEQYF. In DNA, the CDR3 is TGCAGTGCTAGAGAACACCTAGCGGGGGCCTACGAGCAGTACTTC.

Ten or more counts support this clonotype. This sequence joins TRBV12-3 or TRBV12-4 and TRBJ2-1, with D perhaps TRBD1 (6 bases). The CDR3 sequence is 15 residues long. Between the trimmed V and J ends, which lost 3 bases and 7 bases, there was a span of 16 bases. The CDR3 protein is CASSFGRGSRNEQFF. CDR3 coding DNA: TGTGCCAGCAGTTTCGGCAGGGGAAGTAGGAATGAGCAGTTCTTC.

This clonotype appeared many times. This chain connects TRBV4-3 to TRBJ2-1; D remains unclear. V dropped 0 bases and J dropped 5 bases, with 8 bases sitting between them. The CDR3 is made up of 14 amino acids. Germline CDR1 is LGHNA and CDR2 is YSLEER. This chain's CDR3 is CASSQDPGDNEQFF. In nucleotides, the CDR3 is TGCGCCAGCAGCCAAGATCCAGGAGACAATGAGCAGTTCTTC.